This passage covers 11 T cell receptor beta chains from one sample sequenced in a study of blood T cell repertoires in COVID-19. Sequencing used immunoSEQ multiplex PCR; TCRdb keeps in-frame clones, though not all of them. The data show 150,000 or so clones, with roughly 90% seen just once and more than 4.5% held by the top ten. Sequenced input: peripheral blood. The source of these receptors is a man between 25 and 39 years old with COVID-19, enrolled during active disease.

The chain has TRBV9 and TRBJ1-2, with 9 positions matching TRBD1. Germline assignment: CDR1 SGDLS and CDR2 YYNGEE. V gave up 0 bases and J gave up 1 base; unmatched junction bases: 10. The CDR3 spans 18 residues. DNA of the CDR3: TGTGCCAGCAGCGTAGGGTTTGGAGGACAGGGGCTTAACTATGGCTACACCTTC. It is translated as CASSVGFGGQGLNYGYTF.

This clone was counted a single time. CDR3 nucleotides: TGTGCCAGCAGCTTAGACAGGGCTCAAACCACTGAAGCTTTCTTT. Its translation: CASSLDRAQTTEAFF. V is TRBV11-3 and J is TRBJ1-1, with D tentatively TRBD1 (5 bases). V lost 0 bases, J lost 4 bases, and 12 bases lay in between. This CDR3 contains 15 residues. The germline V gene has CDR1 SGHNT and CDR2 YENEEA.

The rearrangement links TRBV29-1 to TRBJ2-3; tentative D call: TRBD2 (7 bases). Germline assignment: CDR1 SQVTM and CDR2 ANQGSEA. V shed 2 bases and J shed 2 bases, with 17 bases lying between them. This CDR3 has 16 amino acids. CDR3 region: CSVEHLGGANTDTQYF. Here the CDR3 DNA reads TGCAGCGTTGAACATTTAGGGGGGGCCAACACAGATACGCAGTATTTT.

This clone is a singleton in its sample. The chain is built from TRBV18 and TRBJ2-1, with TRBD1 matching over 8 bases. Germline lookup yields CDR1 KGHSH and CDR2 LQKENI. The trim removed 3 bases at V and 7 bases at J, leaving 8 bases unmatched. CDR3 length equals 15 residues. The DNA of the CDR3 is TGTGCCAGCTCACCCCCCGGACAGGGCTCGAATGAGCAGTTCTTC. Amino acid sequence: CASSPPGQGSNEQFF. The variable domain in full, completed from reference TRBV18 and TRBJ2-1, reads NAGVMQNPRHLVRRRGQEARLRCSPMKGHSHVYWYRQLPEEGLKFMVYLQKENIIDESGMPKERFSAEFPKEGPSILRIQQVVRGDSAAYFCASSPPGQGSNEQFFGPGTRLTVL.

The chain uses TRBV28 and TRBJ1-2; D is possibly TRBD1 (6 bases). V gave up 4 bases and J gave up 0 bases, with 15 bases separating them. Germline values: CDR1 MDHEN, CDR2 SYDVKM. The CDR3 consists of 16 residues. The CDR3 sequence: CASSWGGGVANYGYTF. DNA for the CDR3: TGTGCCAGCAGTTGGGGTGGGGGCGTCGCTAACTATGGCTACACCTTC.

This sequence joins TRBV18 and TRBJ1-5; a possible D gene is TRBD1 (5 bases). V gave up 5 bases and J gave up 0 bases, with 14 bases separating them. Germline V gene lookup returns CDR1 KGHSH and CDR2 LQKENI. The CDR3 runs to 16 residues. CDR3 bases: TGTGCCAGCTCATCAATGGACACTTATAGCAATCAGCCCCAGCATTTT. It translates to CASSSMDTYSNQPQHF.

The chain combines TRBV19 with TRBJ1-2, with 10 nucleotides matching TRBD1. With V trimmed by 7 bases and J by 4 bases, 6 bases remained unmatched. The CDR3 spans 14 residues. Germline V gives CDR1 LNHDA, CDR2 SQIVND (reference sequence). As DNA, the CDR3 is TGTGCCAGTACCATGACAGGGGGCGGCTATGGCTACACCTTC. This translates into CASTMTGGGYGYTF.

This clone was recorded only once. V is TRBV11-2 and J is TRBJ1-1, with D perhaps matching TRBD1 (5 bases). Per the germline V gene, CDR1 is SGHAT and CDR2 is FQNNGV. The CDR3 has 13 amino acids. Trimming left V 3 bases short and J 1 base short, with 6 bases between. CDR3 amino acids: CASSFTGNTEAFF. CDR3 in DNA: TGTGCCAGCAGCTTTACAGGGAACACTGAAGCTTTCTTT.

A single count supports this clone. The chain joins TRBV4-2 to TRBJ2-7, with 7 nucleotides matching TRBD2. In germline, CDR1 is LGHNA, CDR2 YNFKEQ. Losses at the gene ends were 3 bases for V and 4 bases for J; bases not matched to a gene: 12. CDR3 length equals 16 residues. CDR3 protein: CASSQGYAGEEYEQYF. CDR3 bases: TGTGCCAGCAGCCAGGGTTATGCGGGAGAAGAGTACGAGCAGTACTTC.

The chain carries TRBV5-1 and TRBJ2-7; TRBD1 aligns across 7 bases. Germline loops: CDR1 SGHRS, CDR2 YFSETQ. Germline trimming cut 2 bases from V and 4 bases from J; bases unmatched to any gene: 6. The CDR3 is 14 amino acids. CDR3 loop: CASSFRQGAYEQYF. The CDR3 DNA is TGCGCCAGCAGCTTTCGACAGGGAGCTTACGAGCAGTACTTC.

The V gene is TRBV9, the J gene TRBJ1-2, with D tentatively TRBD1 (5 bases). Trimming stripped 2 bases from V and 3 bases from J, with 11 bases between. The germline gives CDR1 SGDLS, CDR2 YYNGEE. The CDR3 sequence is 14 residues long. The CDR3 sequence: CASSVGRGDYGYTF. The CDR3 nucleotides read TGTGCCAGCAGCGTGGGGCGGGGGGACTATGGCTACACCTTC.